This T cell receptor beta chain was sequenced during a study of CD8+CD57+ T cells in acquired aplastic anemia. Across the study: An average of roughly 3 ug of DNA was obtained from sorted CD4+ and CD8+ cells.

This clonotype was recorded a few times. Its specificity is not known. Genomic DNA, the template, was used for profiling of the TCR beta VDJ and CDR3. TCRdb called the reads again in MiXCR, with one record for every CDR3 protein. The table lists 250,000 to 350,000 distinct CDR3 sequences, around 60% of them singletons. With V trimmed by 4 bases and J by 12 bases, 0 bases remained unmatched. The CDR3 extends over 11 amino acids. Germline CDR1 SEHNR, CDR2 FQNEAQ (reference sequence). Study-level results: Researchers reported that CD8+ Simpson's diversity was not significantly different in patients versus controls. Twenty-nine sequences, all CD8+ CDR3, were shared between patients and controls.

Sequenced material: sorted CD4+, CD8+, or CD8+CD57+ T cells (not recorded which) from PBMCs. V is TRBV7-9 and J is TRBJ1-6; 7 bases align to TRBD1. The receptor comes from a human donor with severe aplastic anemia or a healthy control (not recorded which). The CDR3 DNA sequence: TGTGCCAGCAGCTCAGGGGGACCCCTCCACTTT. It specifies CASSSGGPLHF.